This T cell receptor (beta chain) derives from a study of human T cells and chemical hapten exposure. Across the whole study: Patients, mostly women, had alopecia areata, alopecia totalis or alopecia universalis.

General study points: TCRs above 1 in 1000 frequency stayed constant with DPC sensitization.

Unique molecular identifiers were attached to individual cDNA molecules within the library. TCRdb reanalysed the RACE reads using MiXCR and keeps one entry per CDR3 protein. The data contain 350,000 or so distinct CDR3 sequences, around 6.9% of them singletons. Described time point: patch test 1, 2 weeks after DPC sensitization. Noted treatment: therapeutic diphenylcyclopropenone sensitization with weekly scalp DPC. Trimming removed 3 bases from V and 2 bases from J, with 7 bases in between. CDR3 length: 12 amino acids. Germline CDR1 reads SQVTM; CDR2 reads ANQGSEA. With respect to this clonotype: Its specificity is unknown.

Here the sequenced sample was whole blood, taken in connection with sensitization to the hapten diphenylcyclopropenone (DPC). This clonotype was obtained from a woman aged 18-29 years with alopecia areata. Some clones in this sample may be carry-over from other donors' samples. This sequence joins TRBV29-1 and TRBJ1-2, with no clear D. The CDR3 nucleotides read TGCAGCGTTGAGAAACAGAACTATGGCTACACCTTC. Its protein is CSVEKQNYGYTF.